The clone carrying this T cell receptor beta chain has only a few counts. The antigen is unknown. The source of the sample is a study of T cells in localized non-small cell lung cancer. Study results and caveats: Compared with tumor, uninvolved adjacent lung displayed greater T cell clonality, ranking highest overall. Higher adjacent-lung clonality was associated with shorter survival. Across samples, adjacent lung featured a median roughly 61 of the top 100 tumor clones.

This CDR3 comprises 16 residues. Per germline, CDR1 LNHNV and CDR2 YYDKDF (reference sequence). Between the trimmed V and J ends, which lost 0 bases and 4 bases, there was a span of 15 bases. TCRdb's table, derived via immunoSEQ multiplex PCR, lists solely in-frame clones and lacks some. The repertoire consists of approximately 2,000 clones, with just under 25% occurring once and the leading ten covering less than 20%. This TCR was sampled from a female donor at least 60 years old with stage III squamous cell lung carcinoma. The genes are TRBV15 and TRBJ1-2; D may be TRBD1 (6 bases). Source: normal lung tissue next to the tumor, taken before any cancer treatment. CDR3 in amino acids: CATSRDLGGLGYGYTF. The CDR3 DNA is TGTGCCACCAGCAGAGATCTGGGGGGGCTAGGCTATGGCTACACCTTC.